This is a list of T cell receptor beta chains from one sample in a study of CD8 T cells in ankylosing spondylitis. TCRdb ran MiXCR on the 5' RACE reads and lists one entry per CDR3 protein. The top ten clones hold approximately 29% of a sample with about 27,000 distinct CDR3 sequences, 7.9% of them seen once. Sequenced sample: blood. The receptor set was obtained from a male donor with ankylosing spondylitis or in good health (not recorded which). Each CDR3 is given with its conserved first and last residue. Each record gives: V gene, J gene, D gene, clone size, CDR3 protein, CDR3 DNA. D genes are given only for firm matches. Expanded clones are given a class, and other clones once, few, many or no size at all.

V: TRBV6-2/TRBV6-3; J: TRBJ1-5; D: NA; size: few; CDR3: CASSGGGPGAYSNQPQHF; DNA: TGTGCCAGCAGCGGCGGCGGGCCCGGTGCCTATAGCAATCAGCCCCAGCATTTT
V: TRBV6-2/TRBV6-3; J: TRBJ2-6; D: NA; size: NA; CDR3: CASRISFGANVLTF; DNA: TGTGCCAGCAGAATCTCCTTCGGGGCCAACGTCCTGACTTTC
V: TRBV6-1; J: TRBJ2-7; D: TRBD1; size: NA; CDR3: CASSARQGDEQYF; DNA: TGTGCCAGCAGTGCCCGACAGGGGGACGAGCAGTACTTC
V: TRBV9; J: TRBJ2-2; D: NA; size: NA; CDR3: CASSAGTFNTGELFF; DNA: TGTGCCAGCAGCGCCGGGACTTTTAACACCGGGGAGCTGTTTTTT
V: TRBV7-9; J: TRBJ2-2; D: TRBD1; size: many; CDR3: CASSEQGGYSGELFF; DNA: TGTGCCAGCAGCGAACAGGGGGGATACTCCGGGGAGCTGTTTTTT
V: TRBV28; J: TRBJ1-3; D: NA; size: few; CDR3: CASSLKGGSGNTIYF; DNA: TGTGCCAGCAGTTTAAAAGGGGGGTCCGGAAACACCATATATTTT
V: TRBV7-2; J: TRBJ1-2; D: NA; size: NA; CDR3: CASSRQSEGVGGYTF; DNA: TGTGCCAGCAGCCGACAAAGTGAGGGAGTAGGGGGCTACACCTTC
V: TRBV29-1; J: TRBJ2-1; D: TRBD1; size: many; CDR3: CSVGTGGYNEQFF; DNA: TGCAGCGTTGGGACAGGGGGCTACAATGAGCAGTTCTTC
V: TRBV6-5; J: TRBJ2-2; D: NA; size: many; CDR3: CASSAPRGAHTGELFF; DNA: TGTGCCAGCAGCGCACCTCGGGGGGCGCACACCGGGGAGCTGTTTTTT
V: TRBV20-1; J: TRBJ2-7; D: NA; size: few; CDR3: CSARGQRAALSEQYF; DNA: TGCAGTGCTAGAGGGCAAAGAGCGGCGCTCAGCGAGCAGTACTTC